This TCR beta chain derives from a study of a mutant IDH1 vaccine in newly diagnosed glioma. Turning to the study itself: Therapy received beforehand was radiotherapy, temozolomide, or both, with most patients given both.

This clone came up a few times. Its specificity is unknown. Unmatched junction bases numbered 5, after V lost 4 bases and J lost 1 base. CDR1 and CDR2 from the germline V gene are MNHNY and SVGAGI (reference sequence). The CDR3 has 15 residues. Method: immunoSEQ multiplex PCR; TCRdb's copy keeps in-frame clones and lacks some. This table has around 30,000 clones, more than 70% appearing once. Time point here: week 47, end of study. Every single dose of the vaccine, 300 ug of mutant IDH1 20-mer peptide, came with topical imiquimod. The sample was PBMCs, taken from a glioma patient whose treatment included an IDH1 peptide vaccine. The J gene is TRBJ1-1, the V gene TRBV6-6, with 8 bases lining up with TRBD1. The receptor was isolated from a man aged 40-50 years with glioma. CDR3 residues: CASSLQGAPNTEAFF. The CDR3 DNA is TGTGCCAGCAGTTTGCAGGGGGCGCCGAACACTGAAGCTTTCTTT.